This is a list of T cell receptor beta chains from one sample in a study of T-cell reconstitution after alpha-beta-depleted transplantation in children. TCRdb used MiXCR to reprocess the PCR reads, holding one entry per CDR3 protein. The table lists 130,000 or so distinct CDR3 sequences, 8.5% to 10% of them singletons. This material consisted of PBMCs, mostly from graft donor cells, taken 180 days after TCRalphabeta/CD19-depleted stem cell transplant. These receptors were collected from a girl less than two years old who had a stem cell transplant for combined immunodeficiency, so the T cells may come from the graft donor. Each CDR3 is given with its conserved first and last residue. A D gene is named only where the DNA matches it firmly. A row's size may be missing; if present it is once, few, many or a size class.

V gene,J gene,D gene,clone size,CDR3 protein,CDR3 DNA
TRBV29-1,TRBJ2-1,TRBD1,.,CSVAGDSRNEQFF,TGCAGCGTTGCCGGGGACAGTCGTAATGAGCAGTTCTTC
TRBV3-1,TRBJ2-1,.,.,CASSQDPLLSNEQFF,TGTGCCAGCAGCCAAGATCCCCTCCTATCCAATGAGCAGTTCTTC
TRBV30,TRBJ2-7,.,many,CAWRYEQYF,TGTGCCTGGAGGTACGAGCAGTACTTC
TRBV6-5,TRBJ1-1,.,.,CASSYSPWDTLNTEAFF,TGTGCCAGCAGTTACTCCCCGTGGGACACCCTGAACACTGAAGCTTTCTTT
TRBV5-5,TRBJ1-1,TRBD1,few,CASSSTGGTNTEAFF,TGTGCCAGCAGCTCTACAGGGGGGACGAACACTGAAGCTTTCTTT
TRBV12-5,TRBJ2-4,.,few,CASGLEQGGKNIQYF,TGTGCTAGTGGTTTGGAACAGGGCGGCAAAAACATTCAGTACTTC
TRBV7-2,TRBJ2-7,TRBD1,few,CASTQGASYEQYF,TGTGCCAGCACTCAGGGGGCATCCTACGAGCAGTACTTC
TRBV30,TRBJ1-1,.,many,CAWSVFRMNTEAFF,TGTGCCTGGAGTGTGTTCAGAATGAACACTGAAGCTTTCTTT
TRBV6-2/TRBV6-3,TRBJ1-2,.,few,CASSYRDGHGYTF,TGTGCCAGCAGTTACCGGGACGGTCATGGCTACACCTTC
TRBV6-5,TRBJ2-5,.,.,CASSYSGPRGSQYF,TGTGCCAGCAGCTATTCCGGGCCCCGGGGCTCCCAGTACTTC
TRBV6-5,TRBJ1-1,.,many,CASSSKGGGNTEAFF,TGTGCCAGCAGTTCTAAAGGAGGGGGGAACACTGAAGCTTTCTTT
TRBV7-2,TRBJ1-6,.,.,CASSYEGGSPLHF,TGTGCCAGCAGCTACGAGGGCGGGTCACCCCTCCACTTT
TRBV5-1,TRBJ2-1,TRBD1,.,CASSWGQGAREQFF,TGCGCCAGCAGCTGGGGACAGGGGGCAAGGGAGCAGTTCTTC
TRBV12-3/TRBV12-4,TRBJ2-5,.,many,CASSFSREETQYF,TGTGCCAGCAGTTTTTCCAGGGAAGAGACCCAGTACTTC
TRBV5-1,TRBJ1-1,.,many,CASSLGGAGDTEAFF,TGCGCCAGCAGCTTGGGGGGCGCAGGGGACACTGAAGCTTTCTTT